Described below is a single T cell receptor (beta chain) sequence and its context. The target antigen is unknown. Trimming shortened V by 4 bases and J by 2 bases, and 9 bases separated the two germline ends. CDR3 size: 15 residues. Germline CDR1 LNHDA, CDR2 SQIVND (reference sequence). Profiling relied on immunoSEQ multiplex PCR, and the TCRdb table lists in-frame clones only, not all of them. Seen here are about 150,000 clones, 90% observed once, and the top ten hold 1.5% to 2%. The sample is drawn from a study of T cell responses to AZD1222 COVID-19 vaccine. Notes on the study in general: Within unmutated variant regions lay the reported targets of nearly half of spike-specific TCRs. Only five to seven AZD1222 recipients were seropositive at baseline. Elevations in Spike-specific TCR breadth and depth followed administration of two AZD1222 doses. Clonal diversity may have been underestimated in mostly white British donors.

The specimen comprised peripheral blood, sampled on day 0 of AZD1222 vaccination. The origin of this receptor is an adult in good health. The genes are TRBV19 and TRBJ1-6; D unclear. CDR3 sequence reads: CASSSEHTYNSPLHF. Written as DNA, the CDR3 is TGTGCCAGTAGTAGTGAACACACCTATAATTCACCCCTCCACTTT.